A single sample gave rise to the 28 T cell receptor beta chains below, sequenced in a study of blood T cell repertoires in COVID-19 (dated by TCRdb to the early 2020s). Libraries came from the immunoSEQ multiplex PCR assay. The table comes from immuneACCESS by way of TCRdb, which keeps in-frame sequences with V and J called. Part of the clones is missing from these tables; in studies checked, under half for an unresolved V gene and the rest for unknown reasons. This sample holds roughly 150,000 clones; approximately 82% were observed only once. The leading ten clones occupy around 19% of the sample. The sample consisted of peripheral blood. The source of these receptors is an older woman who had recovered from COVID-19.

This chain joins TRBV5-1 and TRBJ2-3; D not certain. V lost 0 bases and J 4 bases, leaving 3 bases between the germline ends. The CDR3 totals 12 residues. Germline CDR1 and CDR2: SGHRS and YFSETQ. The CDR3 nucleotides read TGCGCCAGCAGCTTGGCCGCAGATACGCAGTATTTT. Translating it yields CASSLAADTQYF.

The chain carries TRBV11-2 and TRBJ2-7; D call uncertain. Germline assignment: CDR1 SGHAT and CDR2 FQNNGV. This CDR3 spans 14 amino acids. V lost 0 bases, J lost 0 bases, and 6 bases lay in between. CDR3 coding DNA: TGTGCCAGCAGCTTAGATCCCTACTCCTACGAGCAGTACTTC. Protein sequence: CASSLDPYSYEQYF.

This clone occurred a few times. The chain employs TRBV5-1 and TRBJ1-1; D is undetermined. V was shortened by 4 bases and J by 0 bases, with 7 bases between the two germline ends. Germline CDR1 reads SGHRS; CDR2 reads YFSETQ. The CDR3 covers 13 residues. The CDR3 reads CASSQALNTEAFF. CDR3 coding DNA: TGCGCCAGCAGCCAGGCCCTGAACACTGAAGCTTTCTTT. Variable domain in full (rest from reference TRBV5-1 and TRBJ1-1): KAGVTQTPRYLIKTRGQQVTLSCSPISGHRSVSWYQQTPGQGLQFLFEYFSETQRNKGNFPGRFSGRQFSNSRSEMNVSTLELGDSALYLCASSQALNTEAFFGQGTRLTVV.

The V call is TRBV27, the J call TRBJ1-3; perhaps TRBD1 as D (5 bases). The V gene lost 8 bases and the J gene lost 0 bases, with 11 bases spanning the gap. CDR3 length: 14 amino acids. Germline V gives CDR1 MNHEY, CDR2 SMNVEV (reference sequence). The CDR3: CASRPGASGNTIYF. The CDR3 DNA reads TGTGCCAGCCGTCCTGGGGCCTCTGGAAACACCATATATTTT.

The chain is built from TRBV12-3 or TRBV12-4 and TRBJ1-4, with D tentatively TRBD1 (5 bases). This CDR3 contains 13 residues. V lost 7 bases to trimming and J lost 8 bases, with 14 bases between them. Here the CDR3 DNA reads TGTGCCAGCAAGACGACAGTAGGAGAAAAACTGTTTTTT. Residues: CASKTTVGEKLFF.

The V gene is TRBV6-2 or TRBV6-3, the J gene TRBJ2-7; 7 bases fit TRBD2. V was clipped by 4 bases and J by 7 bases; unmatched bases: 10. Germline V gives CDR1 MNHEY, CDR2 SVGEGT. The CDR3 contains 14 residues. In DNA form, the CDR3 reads TGTGCCAGCAGTTTTCTAGCGGACCCTGGGGAGCAGTACTTC. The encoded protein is CASSFLADPGEQYF.

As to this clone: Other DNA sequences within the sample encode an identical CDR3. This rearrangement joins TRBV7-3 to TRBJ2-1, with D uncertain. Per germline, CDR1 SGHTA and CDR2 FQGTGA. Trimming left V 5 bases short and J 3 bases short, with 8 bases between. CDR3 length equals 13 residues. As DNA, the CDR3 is TGTGCCAGCAGCCCCCGGAGCTACAATGAGCAGTTCTTC. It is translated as CASSPRSYNEQFF.

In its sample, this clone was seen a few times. CDR3 residues: CASSPRTRRAGELFF. The CDR3 DNA follows: TGTGCCAGCAGTCCCCGGACTAGGAGGGCCGGGGAGCTGTTTTTT. The chain combines TRBV27 with TRBJ2-2, with 7 nucleotides matching TRBD2. With V trimmed by 5 bases and J by 6 bases, 9 bases remained unmatched. The CDR3 sequence is 15 residues long. The germline V gene has CDR1 MNHEY and CDR2 SMNVEV (reference sequence).

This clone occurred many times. The CDR3 loop reads CASSALGTSDTNEQFF. CDR3 coding DNA: TGCGCCAGCAGCGCGCTAGGGACTAGCGACACCAATGAGCAGTTCTTC. The genes are TRBV5-1 and TRBJ2-1, with 10 bases identical to TRBD2. V shed 4 bases and J 6 bases; nucleotides not matched to a gene: 10. From germline, CDR1 is SGHRS and CDR2 YFSETQ. The length of the CDR3 is 16 residues.

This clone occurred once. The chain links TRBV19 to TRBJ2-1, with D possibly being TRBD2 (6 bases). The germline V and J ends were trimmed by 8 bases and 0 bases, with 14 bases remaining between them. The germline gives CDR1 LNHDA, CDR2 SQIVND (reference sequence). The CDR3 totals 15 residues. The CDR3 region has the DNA TGTGCCAGTCGCCTGGCGGGGAGCTCCTACAATGAGCAGTTCTTC. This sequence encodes CASRLAGSSYNEQFF. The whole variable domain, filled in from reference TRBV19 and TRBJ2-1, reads DGGITQSPKYLFRKEGQNVTLSCEQNLNHDAMYWYRQDPGQGLRLIYYSQIVNDFQKGDIAEGYSVSREKKESFPLTVTSAQKNPTAFYLCASRLAGSSYNEQFFGPGTRLTVL.

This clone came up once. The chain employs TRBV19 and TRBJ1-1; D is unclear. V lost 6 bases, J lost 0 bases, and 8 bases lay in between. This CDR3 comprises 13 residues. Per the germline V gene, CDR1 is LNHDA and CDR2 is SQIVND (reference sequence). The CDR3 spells CASSPPVNTEAFF. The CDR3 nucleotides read TGTGCCAGTAGCCCCCCGGTGAACACTGAAGCTTTCTTT.

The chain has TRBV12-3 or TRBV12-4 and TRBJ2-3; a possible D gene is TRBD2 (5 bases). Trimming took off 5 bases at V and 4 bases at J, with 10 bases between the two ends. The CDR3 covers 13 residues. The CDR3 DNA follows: TGTGCCAGCAGTGCGGCCGGGGCAGATACGCAGTATTTT. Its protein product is CASSAAGADTQYF.

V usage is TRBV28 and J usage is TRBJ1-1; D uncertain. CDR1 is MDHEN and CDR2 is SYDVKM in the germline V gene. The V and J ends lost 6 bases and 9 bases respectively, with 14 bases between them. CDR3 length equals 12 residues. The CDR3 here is CASSLGDNKAFF. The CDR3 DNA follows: TGTGCCAGCAGCCTTGGCGACAACAAAGCTTTCTTT.

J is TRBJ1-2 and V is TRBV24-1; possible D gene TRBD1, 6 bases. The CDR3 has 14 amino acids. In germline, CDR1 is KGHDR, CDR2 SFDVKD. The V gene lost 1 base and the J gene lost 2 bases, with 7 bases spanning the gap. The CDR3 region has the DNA TGTGCCACCAGTGATTTCGGGACAAACTATGGCTACACCTTC. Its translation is CATSDFGTNYGYTF.

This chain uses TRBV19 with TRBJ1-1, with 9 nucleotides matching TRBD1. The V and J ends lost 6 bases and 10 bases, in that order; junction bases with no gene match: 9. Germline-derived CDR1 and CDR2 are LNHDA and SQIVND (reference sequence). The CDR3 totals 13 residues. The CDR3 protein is CASSARDRVRAFF. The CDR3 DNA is TGTGCCAGTAGCGCCCGGGACAGGGTGCGAGCTTTCTTT.

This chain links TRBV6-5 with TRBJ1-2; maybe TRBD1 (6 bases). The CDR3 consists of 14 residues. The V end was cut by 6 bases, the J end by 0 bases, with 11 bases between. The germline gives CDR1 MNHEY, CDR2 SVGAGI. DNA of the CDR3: TGTGCCAGCAGCGAGACAGGCTCTAACTATGGCTACACCTTC. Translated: CASSETGSNYGYTF.

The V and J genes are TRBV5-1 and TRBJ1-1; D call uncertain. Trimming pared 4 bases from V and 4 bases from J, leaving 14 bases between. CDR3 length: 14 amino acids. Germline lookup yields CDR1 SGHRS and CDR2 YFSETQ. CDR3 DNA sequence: TGCGCCAGCAGCACCCGGACCGCGGGCACTGAAGCTTTCTTT. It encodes CASSTRTAGTEAFF.

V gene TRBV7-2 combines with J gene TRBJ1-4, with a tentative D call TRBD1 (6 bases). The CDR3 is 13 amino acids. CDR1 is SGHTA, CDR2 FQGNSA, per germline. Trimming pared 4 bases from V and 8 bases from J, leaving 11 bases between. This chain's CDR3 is CASSSRTVEKLFF. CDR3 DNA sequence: TGTGCCAGCAGCTCCCGGACAGTAGAAAAACTGTTTTTT.

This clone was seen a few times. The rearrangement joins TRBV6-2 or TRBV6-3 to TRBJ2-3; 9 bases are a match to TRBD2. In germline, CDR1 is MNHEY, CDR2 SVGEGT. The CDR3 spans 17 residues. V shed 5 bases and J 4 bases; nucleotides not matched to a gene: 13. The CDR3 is CASSSGRSAAVADTQYF. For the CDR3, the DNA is TGTGCCAGCAGTAGCGGGAGGTCCGCCGCGGTGGCAGATACGCAGTATTTT.

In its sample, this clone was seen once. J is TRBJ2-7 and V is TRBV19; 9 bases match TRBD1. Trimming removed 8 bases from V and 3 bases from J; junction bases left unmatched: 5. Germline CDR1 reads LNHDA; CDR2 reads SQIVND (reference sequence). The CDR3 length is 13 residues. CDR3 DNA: TGTGCCAGTTGTGCGACAGGGGGCTACGAGCAGTACTTC. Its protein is CASCATGGYEQYF.

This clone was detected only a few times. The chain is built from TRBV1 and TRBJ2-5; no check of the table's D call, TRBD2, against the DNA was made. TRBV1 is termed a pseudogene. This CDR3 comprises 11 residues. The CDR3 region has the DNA TGCACCAGCAGCAACCGGGAGACCCAGTACTTC. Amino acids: CTSSNRETQYF.

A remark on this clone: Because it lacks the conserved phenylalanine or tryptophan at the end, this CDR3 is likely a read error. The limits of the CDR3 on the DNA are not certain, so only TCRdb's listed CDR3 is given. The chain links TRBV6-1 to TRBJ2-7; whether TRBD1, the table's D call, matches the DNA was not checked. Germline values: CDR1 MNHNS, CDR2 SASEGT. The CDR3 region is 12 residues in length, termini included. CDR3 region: CASSEGADCVSP.

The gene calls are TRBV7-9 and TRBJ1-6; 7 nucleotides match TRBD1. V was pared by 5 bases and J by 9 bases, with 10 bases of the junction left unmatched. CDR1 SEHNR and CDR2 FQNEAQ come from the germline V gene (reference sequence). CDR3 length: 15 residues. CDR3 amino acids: CASSPPTGLSSPLHF. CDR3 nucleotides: TGTGCCAGCAGCCCACCGACAGGGTTGAGTTCACCCCTCCACTTT.

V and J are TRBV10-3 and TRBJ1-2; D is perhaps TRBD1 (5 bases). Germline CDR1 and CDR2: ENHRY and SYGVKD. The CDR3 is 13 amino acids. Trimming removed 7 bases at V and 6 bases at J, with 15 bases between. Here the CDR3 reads CAITWGGTHGYTF. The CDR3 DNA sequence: TGTGCCATCACTTGGGGCGGGACCCATGGCTACACCTTC.

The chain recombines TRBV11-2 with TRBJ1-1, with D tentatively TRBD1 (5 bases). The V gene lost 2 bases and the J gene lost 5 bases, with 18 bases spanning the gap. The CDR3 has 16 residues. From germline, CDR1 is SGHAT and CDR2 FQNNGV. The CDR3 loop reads CASSLRGGAGETEAFF. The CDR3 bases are TGTGCCAGCAGCTTAAGGGGTGGGGCCGGAGAGACTGAAGCTTTCTTT.

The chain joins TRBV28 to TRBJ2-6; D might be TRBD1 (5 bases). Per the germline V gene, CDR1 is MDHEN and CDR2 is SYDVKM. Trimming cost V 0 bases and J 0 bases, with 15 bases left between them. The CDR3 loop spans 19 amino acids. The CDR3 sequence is CASSLWGQERLSGANVLTF. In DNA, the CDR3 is TGTGCCAGCAGTTTATGGGGGCAGGAGAGACTCTCTGGGGCCAACGTCCTGACTTTC.

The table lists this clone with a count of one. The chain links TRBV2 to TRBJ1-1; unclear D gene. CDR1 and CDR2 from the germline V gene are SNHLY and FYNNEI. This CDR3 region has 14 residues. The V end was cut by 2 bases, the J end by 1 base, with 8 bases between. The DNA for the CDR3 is TGTGCCAGCAGTGAATGGTACTCGAACACTGAAGCTTTCTTT. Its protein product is CASSEWYSNTEAFF.

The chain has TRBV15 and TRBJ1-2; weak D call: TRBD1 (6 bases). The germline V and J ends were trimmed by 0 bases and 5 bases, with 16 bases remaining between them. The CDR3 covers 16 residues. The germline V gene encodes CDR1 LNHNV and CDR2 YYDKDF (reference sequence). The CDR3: CATSRDPGTPGYGYTF. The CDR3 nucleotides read TGTGCCACCAGCAGAGACCCCGGGACACCTGGGTATGGCTACACCTTC.